In its sample, the clone carrying this T cell receptor (beta chain) was seen many times. Its target is unknown. In germline, CDR1 is SGHTA, CDR2 FQGNSA. CDR3 length: 15 residues. V was cut by 1 base and J by 3 bases, with 13 bases left in between. This entry is derived from a study of T-cell reconstitution after alpha-beta-depleted transplantation in children. General study results and limits: Expanded graft clones numbering several hundred reportedly gave rise to alpha-beta T cells about two months after transplant. Several patients had high TCRbeta diversity at day 60; it came from surviving recipient T cells and thymic progenitors. Newly made T cells mostly supplied T-cell counts and diversity one year after transplant.

As it was prepared, the TCRbeta library received unique molecular identifiers. Each CDR3 protein is one row after TCRdb ran MiXCR on the PCR reads. The data contain roughly 790,000 distinct CDR3 sequences, under 20% of them singletons. The material was PBMCs, mostly from graft donor cells, obtained 360 days after TCRalphabeta/CD19-depleted stem cell transplant. V usage is TRBV7-2 and J usage is TRBJ2-7; D is unclear. This clonotype was sampled from a male patient under 18 who had a stem cell transplant for acute lymphoblastic leukemia, so the T cells may come from the graft donor. CDR3 amino acids: CASSLGRATHYEQYF. The CDR3, as DNA: TGTGCCAGCAGCTTAGGACGGGCGACCCACTACGAGCAGTACTTC.